Listed below are T cell receptor beta chains from one sample, sequenced in a study of identical twins. Each CDR3 protein gets one entry after TCRdb re-called the 5' RACE reads with MiXCR. The data show 460,000 or so distinct CDR3 sequences, 14% seen once. The data were also submitted as part of a second study, on yellow fever vaccine responses in identical twins.

The sequencing input was CD4+ T cells sorted from blood. The receptor set was obtained from a woman aged 18 to 35 in good health. CDR3s leave out the opening cysteine and the closing phenylalanine or tryptophan. The order of the fields is J gene, V gene, CDR3 protein.

j_call: TRBJ2-7
v_call: TRBV27
cdr3_aa: ASRPSSGRGYEQY

j_call: TRBJ1-5
v_call: TRBV6-5
cdr3_aa: ASSYSESSNQPQH

j_call: TRBJ1-1
v_call: TRBV7-2
cdr3_aa: ASSLAGIEAF

j_call: TRBJ2-1
v_call: TRBV5-1
cdr3_aa: ASSLDREIYNEQF

j_call: TRBJ2-1
v_call: TRBV29-1
cdr3_aa: SAWTGEQF

j_call: TRBJ2-7
v_call: TRBV2
cdr3_aa: AISGQGSYEQY

j_call: TRBJ2-1
v_call: TRBV2
cdr3_aa: ASRDYPNYKEQF

j_call: TRBJ2-7
v_call: TRBV7-9
cdr3_aa: ASSLTGSHEQY

j_call: TRBJ2-7
v_call: TRBV9
cdr3_aa: ASSVVGVTYEQY

j_call: TRBJ2-1
v_call: TRBV28
cdr3_aa: ASSLDSGYNEQF

j_call: TRBJ1-1
v_call: TRBV7-3
cdr3_aa: ASSLTGTGSATEAF

j_call: TRBJ2-7
v_call: TRBV7-2
cdr3_aa: ASSLGLAGVAREQY

j_call: TRBJ2-3
v_call: TRBV20-1
cdr3_aa: SATGLAGVLTDTQY

j_call: TRBJ2-7
v_call: TRBV6-6
cdr3_aa: ASRGTATYEQY

j_call: TRBJ1-1
v_call: TRBV6-1
cdr3_aa: ASGTTGNTEAF

j_call: TRBJ2-1
v_call: TRBV2
cdr3_aa: ASRGHKSSYNEQF

j_call: TRBJ2-7
v_call: TRBV6-5
cdr3_aa: ASSYSRIQGEQY

j_call: TRBJ2-1
v_call: TRBV12-3/TRBV12-4
cdr3_aa: ASSKTSGGAQNEQF

j_call: TRBJ2-4
v_call: TRBV7-9
cdr3_aa: ASSSDRGDKNIQY

j_call: TRBJ2-3
v_call: TRBV2
cdr3_aa: ASRPTGVADTQY

j_call: TRBJ1-1
v_call: TRBV30
cdr3_aa: AWSVRRNTEAF

j_call: TRBJ2-7
v_call: TRBV20-1
cdr3_aa: SANPPLAGSYEQY

j_call: TRBJ2-2
v_call: TRBV6-5
cdr3_aa: ASSLWRGGISTGELF

j_call: TRBJ2-1
v_call: TRBV4-2
cdr3_aa: ASSLSGTGGVNEQF

j_call: TRBJ2-7
v_call: TRBV29-1
cdr3_aa: SEPEGGASSIYEQY

j_call: TRBJ2-3
v_call: TRBV4-1
cdr3_aa: ASSQDLASGSDTQY

j_call: TRBJ1-1
v_call: TRBV5-1
cdr3_aa: ASSLFAPTGGDTEAF

j_call: TRBJ2-1
v_call: TRBV20-1
cdr3_aa: SAPGSPGRTYNEQF

j_call: TRBJ2-7
v_call: TRBV5-1
cdr3_aa: ASSLGRTHLNEQY

j_call: TRBJ2-1
v_call: TRBV28
cdr3_aa: ASSSLTGLSYNEQF

j_call: TRBJ2-1
v_call: TRBV4-2
cdr3_aa: ASSQVFATSVLNEQF

j_call: TRBJ2-3
v_call: TRBV7-9
cdr3_aa: ASSLGGTYTDTQY

j_call: TRBJ2-1
v_call: TRBV20-1
cdr3_aa: SARSGANPSYNEQF

j_call: TRBJ2-3
v_call: TRBV29-1
cdr3_aa: SVRGTPETTTDTQY

j_call: TRBJ2-7
v_call: TRBV7-9
cdr3_aa: ASSPSGGTSYEQY

j_call: TRBJ2-1
v_call: TRBV3-1
cdr3_aa: ASSQHTLAVTQF

j_call: TRBJ2-5
v_call: TRBV7-2
cdr3_aa: ASSSQRGGETQY

j_call: TRBJ2-7
v_call: TRBV6-6
cdr3_aa: ASSYGPEQY

j_call: TRBJ2-5
v_call: TRBV12-3/TRBV12-4
cdr3_aa: ASSPGTSGEETQY

j_call: TRBJ2-1
v_call: TRBV6-5
cdr3_aa: ASSFSGSVYNEQF

j_call: TRBJ2-7
v_call: TRBV5-1
cdr3_aa: ASSAKLAGDVDYEQY

j_call: TRBJ2-4
v_call: TRBV27
cdr3_aa: ASSRGILGTSGNIQY

j_call: TRBJ2-7
v_call: TRBV5-1
cdr3_aa: ASSLFGDGLKTGGEQY

j_call: TRBJ2-1
v_call: TRBV24-1
cdr3_aa: ATSGTSYNEQF